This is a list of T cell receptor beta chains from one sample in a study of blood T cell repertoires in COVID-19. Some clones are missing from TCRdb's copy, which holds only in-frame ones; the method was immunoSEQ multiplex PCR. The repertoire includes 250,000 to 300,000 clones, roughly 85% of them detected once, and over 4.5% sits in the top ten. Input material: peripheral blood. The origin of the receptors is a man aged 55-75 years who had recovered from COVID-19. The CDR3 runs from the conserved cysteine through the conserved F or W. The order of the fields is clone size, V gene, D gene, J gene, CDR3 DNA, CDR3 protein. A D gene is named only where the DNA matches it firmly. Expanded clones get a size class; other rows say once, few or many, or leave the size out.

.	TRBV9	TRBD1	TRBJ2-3	TGTGCCAGCAGCGTAGAGGGACAGGGCACAGATACGCAGTATTTT	CASSVEGQGTDTQYF
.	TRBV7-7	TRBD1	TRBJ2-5	TGTGCCAGCAGCTCTACGACAGGGGCGGGGACCCAGTACTTC	CASSSTTGAGTQYF
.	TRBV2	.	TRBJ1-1	TGTGCCAGCAGTGGAGGAGCGCCGACTGAAGCTTTCTTT	CASSGGAPTEAFF
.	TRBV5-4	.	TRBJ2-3	TGTGCCAGCAGCTTGGTCGGCACAGATACGCAGTATTTT	CASSLVGTDTQYF
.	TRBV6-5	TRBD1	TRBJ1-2	TGTGCCAGCAAACAGGGGGGCGGAAACTATGGCTACACCTTC	CASKQGGGNYGYTF
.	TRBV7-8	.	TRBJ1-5	TGTGCCAGCAGCTTAGGGGGGGGAGGCAATCAGCCCCAGCATTTT	CASSLGGGGNQPQHF
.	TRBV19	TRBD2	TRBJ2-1	TGTGCCAGTAGTCGGACTAGCGGCTCCTACAATGAGCAGTTCTTC	CASSRTSGSYNEQFF
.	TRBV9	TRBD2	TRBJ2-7	TGTGCCAGCAGCGTAGAGAGCGGGGGTCCTTGGGAGCAGTACTTC	CASSVESGGPWEQYF
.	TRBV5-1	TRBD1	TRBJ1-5	TGCGCCAGCAGCTCAGGGGACAGGGAAAATCAGCCCCAGCATTTT	CASSSGDRENQPQHF
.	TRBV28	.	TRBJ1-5	TGTGCCAGCAGTCCCATTGGGCGGCCCCAGCATTTT	CASSPIGRPQHF
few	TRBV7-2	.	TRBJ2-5	TGTGCCAGCAGCTATAGAGTGACCCAGTACTTC	CASSYRVTQYF
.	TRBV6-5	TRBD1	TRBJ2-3	TGTGCCAGCAGTTACTCGAACAGGGGAATGTCAGATACGCAGTATTTT	CASSYSNRGMSDTQYF
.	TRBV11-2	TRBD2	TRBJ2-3	TGTGCCAGCAGCTTAGAGCGGGCGGGGGGGCCTACAGATACGCAGTATTTT	CASSLERAGGPTDTQYF
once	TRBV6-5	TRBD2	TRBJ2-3	TGTGCCAGCAATTTAGCGGGTAGCACAGATACGCAGTATTTT	CASNLAGSTDTQYF
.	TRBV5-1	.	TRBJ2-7	TGCGCCAGCAGCTGGGCTGCTGGGCAGGGGGGCTCCTACGAGCAGTACTTC	CASSWAAGQGGSYEQYF
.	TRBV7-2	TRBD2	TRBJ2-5	TGTGCCAGCGCATTGCCGGGGGGGTTGGAGACCCAGTACTTC	CASALPGGLETQYF
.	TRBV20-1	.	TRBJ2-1	TGCAGTGCTCCCCTCCGTGAGCAGTTCTTC	CSAPLREQFF
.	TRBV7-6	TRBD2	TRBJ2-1	TGTGCCAGCAGCTTAATGGCGGGAGGGCGTAATGAGCAGTTCTTC	CASSLMAGGRNEQFF
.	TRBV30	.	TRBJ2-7	TGTGCCTGGAGCTTGAACGGGATTCCTACGGGAGAGCAGTACTTC	CAWSLNGIPTGEQYF
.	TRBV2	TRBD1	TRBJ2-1	TGTGCCAGCAACGGACAGGGGTTGGATGAGCAGTTCTTC	CASNGQGLDEQFF
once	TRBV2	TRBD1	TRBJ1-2	TGTGCCAGCGGTAATCGGGGGAGACAGGGCTTACATGGCTACACCTTC	CASGNRGRQGLHGYTF
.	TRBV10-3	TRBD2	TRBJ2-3	TGTGCCATCAGTGATCGGTTAGCGGGGGGATCTGATACGCAGTATTTT	CAISDRLAGGSDTQYF
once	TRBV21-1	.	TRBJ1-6	TGTGCCAGCAGCAAAGTCCTGCCGGGGACAGGGGGCCCCTATAATTCACCCCTCCACTTT	CASSKVLPGTGGPYNSPLHF
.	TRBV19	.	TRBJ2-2	TGTGCCAGTAGTATGAGGGAGCCCGGGGAGCTGTTTTTT	CASSMREPGELFF
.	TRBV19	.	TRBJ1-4	TGTGCCAGTAGTAACCGAGGTGCTGCTGAAAAACTGTTTTTT	CASSNRGAAEKLFF
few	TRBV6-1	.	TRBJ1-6	TGTGCCAGCAGTGAAGCGCTTCAACAGGTCCCTAATTCACCCCTCCACTTT	CASSEALQQVPNSPLHF
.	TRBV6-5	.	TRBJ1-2	TGTGCCAGCAGCGGGGGACGGACCTATGGCTACACCTTC	CASSGGRTYGYTF
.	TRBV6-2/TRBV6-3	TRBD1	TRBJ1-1	TGTGCCAGCAGCAGGGGGACTGAAGCTTTCTTT	CASSRGTEAFF
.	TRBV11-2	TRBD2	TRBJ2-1	TGTGCCAGCACCATACCGGGGAGCGGGGGCTCCTACAATGAGCAGTTCTTC	CASTIPGSGGSYNEQFF
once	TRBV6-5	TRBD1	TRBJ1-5	TGTGCCAGCAGTATGACAGGGGGGACTAGGCCCCAGCATTTT	CASSMTGGTRPQHF
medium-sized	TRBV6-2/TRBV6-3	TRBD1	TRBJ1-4	TGTGCCAGCAGTTACCCGGACAGGAAGAATGAAAAACTGTTTTTT	CASSYPDRKNEKLFF
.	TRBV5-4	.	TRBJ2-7	TGTGCCAGCAGCTTGGGGACAGTCTACGAGCAGTACTTC	CASSLGTVYEQYF
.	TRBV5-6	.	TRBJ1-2	TGTGCCAGCAGCTCCCGTTCCTGGGGGCCCTATGGCTACACCTTC	CASSSRSWGPYGYTF
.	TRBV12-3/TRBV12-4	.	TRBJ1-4	TGTGCCAGCTTCCAGGGATCCTCTGAAAAACTGTTTTTT	CASFQGSSEKLFF
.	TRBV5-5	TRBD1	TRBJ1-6	TGTGCCAGCAGCCTTAGATATGACAGGGGACGATCACCCCTCCACTTT	CASSLRYDRGRSPLHF
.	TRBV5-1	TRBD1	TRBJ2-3	TGCGCCAGCAGCTTCACAGGGGGGACTAGCACAGATACGCAGTATTTT	CASSFTGGTSTDTQYF